This entry lists 27 T cell receptor beta chains sequenced from one sample in a study of blood T cell repertoires in COVID-19. The assay was immunoSEQ multiplex PCR, and TCRdb's table has in-frame clones only and misses some. Found here are tens of thousands of clones, approximately 84% of them singletons; the top ten hold 28%. The sequencing input was peripheral blood. The receptors derive from a human donor in a cohort sampled during active COVID-19.

The genes are TRBV6-6 and TRBJ2-3; TRBD2 agrees at 8 bases. Germline V gene sequence: CDR1 MNHNY, CDR2 SVGAGI (reference sequence). V shed 1 base and J 9 bases; nucleotides not matched to a gene: 9. The CDR3 consists of 15 residues. CDR3 protein: CASSYLVAGTDTQYF. CDR3 nucleotides: TGTGCCAGCAGTTACTTGGTAGCGGGGACGGACACGCAGTATTTT.

The chain couples TRBV24-1 to TRBJ2-1; perhaps TRBD1 as D (6 bases). CDR3 length equals 15 residues. The V gene's germline CDR1 is KGHDR and CDR2 SFDVKD. Trimming left V 9 bases short and J 9 bases short, with 23 bases between. The chain's CDR3 is CATRSSLNTGSEQFF. CDR3 coding DNA: TGTGCCACCCGATCCTCTCTAAACACAGGGAGTGAGCAGTTCTTC.

This chain links TRBV2 with TRBJ2-3; TRBD2 might be the D (6 bases). The germline CDR1 and CDR2 sequences are SNHLY and FYNNEI. Trimming left V 1 base short and J 2 bases short, with 13 bases between. The CDR3 sequence is 16 residues long. The DNA of the CDR3 is TGTGCCAGCAGTGAAGGGCGGGGCGGTCTCACAGATACGCAGTATTTT. This gives the protein CASSEGRGGLTDTQYF.

The chain carries TRBV9 and TRBJ1-3, with a weak D call TRBD1 (5 bases). The CDR3 covers 15 residues. V gave up 4 bases and J gave up 4 bases, with 15 bases separating them. In germline, CDR1 is SGDLS, CDR2 YYNGEE. The CDR3 sequence: CASSPHAGPGNTIYF. In DNA form, the CDR3 reads TGTGCCAGCAGCCCCCACGCAGGGCCCGGAAACACCATATATTTT.

The gene calls are TRBV6-5 and TRBJ1-1; possibly TRBD1 for D (6 bases). The CDR3 is 15 residues long. V was shortened by 6 bases and J by 0 bases, with 14 bases between the two germline ends. Germline lookup yields CDR1 MNHEY and CDR2 SVGAGI. CDR3 residues: CASRSQGMVNTEAFF. The CDR3 nucleotides are TGTGCCAGCAGGTCCCAGGGGATGGTGAACACTGAAGCTTTCTTT.

The chain couples TRBV12-3 or TRBV12-4 to TRBJ2-5; D gene uncertain. The CDR3 consists of 13 residues. Trimming shortened V by 2 bases and J by 0 bases, and 4 bases separated the two germline ends. CDR3 sequence: CASSLRDQETQYF. The CDR3 coding sequence is TGTGCCAGCAGTTTACGGGACCAAGAGACCCAGTACTTC.

The rearrangement links TRBV7-9 to TRBJ2-2; 9 nucleotides align to TRBD1. Germline CDR1 is SEHNR and CDR2 is FQNEAQ (reference sequence). V shed 6 bases, J shed 3 bases, and the junction held 5 bases outside the gene matches. The CDR3 totals 15 residues. The CDR3 DNA follows: TGTGCCAGCAGGTCGGGACAGGGAGACACCGGGGAGCTGTTTTTT. It specifies CASRSGQGDTGELFF.

V usage is TRBV7-2 and J usage is TRBJ2-2, with D uncertain. CDR3 size: 14 residues. Germline loops: CDR1 SGHTA, CDR2 FQGNSA. The V gene lost 2 bases and the J gene lost 5 bases, with 9 bases spanning the gap. The CDR3 DNA sequence: TGTGCCAGCAGCTTAAAAATCGGGACCGGGGAGCTGTTTTTT. Its translation is CASSLKIGTGELFF. Combining the CDR3 with reference TRBV7-2 and TRBJ2-2 gives the whole variable domain GAGVSQSPSNKVTEKGKDVELRCDPISGHTALYWYRQSLGQGLEFLIYFQGNSAPDKSGLPSDRFSAERTGGSVSTLTIQRTQQEDSAVYLCASSLKIGTGELFFGEGSRLTVL.

The V and J genes are TRBV7-9 and TRBJ1-5, with 9 bases matching TRBD1. Trimming removed 6 bases from V and 5 bases from J; junction bases left unmatched: 8. Germline CDR1 and CDR2: SEHNR and FQNEAQ (reference sequence). The CDR3 extends over 15 amino acids. CDR3 sequence reads: CASSPTGTGYQPQHF. CDR3 in DNA: TGTGCCAGCAGTCCCACCGGGACAGGGTATCAGCCCCAGCATTTT.

The rearrangement joins TRBV10-3 to TRBJ2-7; 9 bases match TRBD2. Trimming removed 6 bases from V and 6 bases from J; junction bases left unmatched: 3. This CDR3 is built from 12 residues. Per the germline V gene, CDR1 is ENHRY and CDR2 is SYGVKD. The CDR3 here is CAISTSGLEQYF. Written as DNA, the CDR3 is TGTGCCATCAGCACTAGCGGGCTCGAGCAGTACTTC.

The chain combines TRBV3-1 (or the pseudogene TRBV3-2) with TRBJ1-5; D is ambiguous. Trimming left V 5 bases short and J 7 bases short, with 9 bases between. This CDR3 is 12 amino acids long. Germline V CDR1 and CDR2: LGHDT, YNNKEL (reference sequence). DNA for the CDR3: TGTGCCAGCAGCAGAGGGTGGCAGCCCCAGCATTTT. This sequence encodes CASSRGWQPQHF.

The chain has TRBV10-3 and TRBJ2-5, with TRBD2 matching 13 bases. There are 17 residues in the CDR3. Trimming removed 3 bases from V and 3 bases from J; junction bases left unmatched: 7. CDR1 and CDR2 from the germline V gene are ENHRY and SYGVKD. The CDR3 coding sequence is TGTGCCATCAGTGACGGACAGGGGACTAGCGGGAAAGAGACCCAGTACTTC. Protein: CAISDGQGTSGKETQYF.

The chain combines TRBV12-5 with TRBJ2-2; 8 bases fit TRBD2. Losses at the gene ends were 0 bases for V and 4 bases for J; bases not matched to a gene: 10. The CDR3 extends over 18 amino acids. Per the germline V gene, CDR1 is LGHNT and CDR2 is FRNRAP. Here the CDR3 DNA reads TGTGCTAGTGGTTTGGTAATCGTCGGGGGGGCTTTCACCGGGGAGCTGTTTTTT. Translation: CASGLVIVGGAFTGELFF. The full variable domain, its missing parts supplied by reference TRBV12-5 and TRBJ2-2, is DARVTQTPRHKVTEMGQEVTMRCQPILGHNTVFWYRQTMMQGLELLAYFRNRAPLDDSGMPKDRFSAEMPDATLATLKIQPSEPRDSAVYFCASGLVIVGGAFTGELFFGEGSRLTVL.

This clone is a singleton in its sample. The J gene is TRBJ2-1, the V gene TRBV7-9; a possible D gene is TRBD2 (7 bases). Germline CDR1 SEHNR, CDR2 FQNEAQ (reference sequence). The CDR3 covers 14 residues. Trimming cost V 3 bases and J 6 bases, with 12 bases left between them. The CDR3 DNA sequence: TGTGCCAGCAGCTTGGTGAGGGGGGGCAATGAGCAGTTCTTC. Translated: CASSLVRGGNEQFF.

This chain uses TRBV5-6 with TRBJ1-5; TRBD1 matches at 8 bases. The CDR3 extends over 14 amino acids. Germline V gene lookup returns CDR1 SGHDT and CDR2 YYEEEE. The V segment lost 4 bases and the J segment 6 bases; nucleotides outside the gene matches: 6. The CDR3 nucleotides are TGTGCCAGCAGCGTACAGGGGGGAGGTCAGCCCCAGCATTTT. This encodes CASSVQGGGQPQHF.

The chain recombines TRBV15 with TRBJ2-6, with a weak D call TRBD1 (5 bases). CDR1 is LNHNV, CDR2 YYDKDF, per germline (reference sequence). With 0 bases removed from V and 2 bases from J, the gap between germline ends came to 8 bases. CDR3 length: 16 residues. CDR3 residues: CATSRDRGTGANVLTF. The CDR3 DNA follows: TGTGCCACCAGCAGAGATAGGGGTACTGGGGCCAACGTCCTGACTTTC.

The chain combines TRBV28 with TRBJ2-5; 8 bases are shared with TRBD1. Trimming at V came to 4 bases and at J to 4 bases, leaving 11 bases not matched to a gene. The V gene's germline CDR1 is MDHEN and CDR2 SYDVKM. CDR3 length: 16 residues. CDR3 nucleotides: TGTGCCAGCAGTTCAGCGACAGGGGTGGGTCGAGAGACCCAGTACTTC. This gives the protein CASSSATGVGRETQYF.

The rearrangement joins TRBV6-1 to TRBJ1-5, with D perhaps matching TRBD1 (6 bases). The V gene lost 4 bases and the J gene lost 0 bases, with 13 bases spanning the gap. Germline CDR1 MNHNS, CDR2 SASEGT. The length of the CDR3 is 16 residues. CDR3 region: CASSGQNRDSNQPQHF. The CDR3 DNA sequence: TGTGCCAGCAGTGGACAGAACAGGGATAGCAATCAGCCCCAGCATTTT.

This chain joins TRBV5-1 and TRBJ2-6; 7 bases agree with TRBD1. Germline CDR1 and CDR2: SGHRS and YFSETQ. After removal of 7 bases from V and 0 bases from J, the junction contained 10 bases not matched to a gene. CDR3 length: 17 residues. CDR3 amino acids: CASDRGQANSGANVLTF. In DNA, the CDR3 is TGCGCCAGCGACCGAGGACAGGCGAACTCTGGGGCCAACGTCCTGACTTTC.

This chain uses TRBV29-1 with TRBJ1-1, with TRBD1 identical over 11 bases. Looked up from germline, CDR1 is SQVTM and CDR2 is ANQGSEA. The CDR3 contains 18 residues. J gave up 4 bases and V 4 bases, and 17 bases lay outside the gene matches. The CDR3 DNA reads TGCAGCGTTGGATCGGTGTTAGGACAGGGGGCGCGGGGCACTGAAGCTTTCTTT. Its translation is CSVGSVLGQGARGTEAFF.

The chain couples TRBV10-3 to TRBJ1-2; TRBD1 is a possible D gene (6 bases). Germline CDR1 reads ENHRY; CDR2 reads SYGVKD. V lost 5 bases to trimming and J lost 3 bases, with 19 bases between them. The CDR3 is made up of 16 amino acids. This chain's CDR3 is CAISRYKDSQYYGYTF. CDR3 DNA sequence: TGTGCCATCAGTAGATATAAGGACAGTCAGTACTATGGCTACACCTTC.

The chain carries TRBV6-6 and TRBJ1-1; possibly TRBD1 for D (5 bases). The CDR3 is 15 amino acids. Trimming shortened V by 4 bases and J by 1 base, and 13 bases separated the two germline ends. Germline V gives CDR1 MNHNY, CDR2 SVGAGI (reference sequence). CDR3 sequence (DNA): TGTGCCAGCAGTTTCCGGGGGGGAACGAACACTGAAGCTTTCTTT. Its translation is CASSFRGGTNTEAFF.

V gene TRBV27 combines with J gene TRBJ1-5; perhaps TRBD1 as D (6 bases). Germline CDR1 reads MNHEY; CDR2 reads SMNVEV (reference sequence). The CDR3 spans 15 residues. The ends were cut back, 4 bases at V and 4 bases at J, with 14 bases in the middle. The CDR3 DNA sequence: TGTGCCAGCAGTTATGGGGGGGCGGGAAATCAGCCCCAGCATTTT. Translated, it gives CASSYGGAGNQPQHF.

The chain has TRBV6-5 and TRBJ1-1; no clear D gene. The CDR3 contains 11 residues. CDR1 and CDR2 (germline): MNHEY, SVGAGI. Between the trimmed V and J ends, which lost 6 bases and 11 bases, there was a span of 13 bases. Here the CDR3 DNA reads TGTGCCAGCAGGAACACCCTCCAGGCTTTCTTT. Translated: CASRNTLQAFF.

The chain has TRBV2 and TRBJ2-2; the match to TRBD1 covers 9 bases. CDR3 length: 15 amino acids. V was pared by 9 bases and J by 3 bases, with 8 bases of the junction left unmatched. Germline CDR1 is SNHLY and CDR2 is FYNNEI. Here the CDR3 DNA reads TGTGCCAGTAGGGGACAGGGAGGTGACACCGGGGAGCTGTTTTTT. Amino acid sequence: CASRGQGGDTGELFF.

The chain joins TRBV11-2 to TRBJ1-2; 10 bases are a match to TRBD1. CDR1 and CDR2 from the germline V gene are SGHAT and FQNNGV. This CDR3 is built from 15 residues. The V gene end was trimmed by 3 bases and the J gene end by 4 bases; junction bases not matched to a gene: 5. CDR3 protein: CASSLLGTGAYGYTF. The CDR3 nucleotides are TGTGCCAGCAGCTTGTTAGGGACAGGGGCCTATGGCTACACCTTC. Filled out from reference TRBV11-2 and TRBJ1-2, the complete variable domain reads EAGVAQSPRYKIIEKRQSVAFWCNPISGHATLYWYQQILGQGPKLLIQFQNNGVVDDSQLPKDRFSAERLKGVDSTLKIQPAKLEDSAVYLCASSLLGTGAYGYTFGSGTRLTVV.

This chain uses TRBV5-5 with TRBJ2-7; D is possibly TRBD2 (5 bases). Deletions cut 2 bases from V and 6 bases from J, with 12 bases between. This CDR3 is built from 13 residues. Germline V lookup: CDR1 SGHKS, CDR2 YYEKEE (reference sequence). CDR3 protein: CASSFIVEGEQYF. The CDR3 bases are TGTGCCAGCAGCTTTATCGTAGAGGGCGAGCAGTACTTC.